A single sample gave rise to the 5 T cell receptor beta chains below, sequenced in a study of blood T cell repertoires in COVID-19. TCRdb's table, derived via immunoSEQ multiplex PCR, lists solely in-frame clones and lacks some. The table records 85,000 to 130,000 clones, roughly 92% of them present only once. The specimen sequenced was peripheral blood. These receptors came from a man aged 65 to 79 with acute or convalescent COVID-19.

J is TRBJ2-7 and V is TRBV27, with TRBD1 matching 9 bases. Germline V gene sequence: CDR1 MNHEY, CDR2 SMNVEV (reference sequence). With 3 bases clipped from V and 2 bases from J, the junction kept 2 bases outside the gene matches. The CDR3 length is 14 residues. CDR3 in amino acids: CASSLRQGAYEQYF. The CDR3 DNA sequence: TGTGCCAGCAGTTTGAGACAGGGGGCCTACGAGCAGTACTTC.

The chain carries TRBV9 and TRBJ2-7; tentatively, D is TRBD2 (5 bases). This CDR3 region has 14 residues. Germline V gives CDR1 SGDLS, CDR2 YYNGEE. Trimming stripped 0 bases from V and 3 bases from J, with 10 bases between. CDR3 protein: CASSVGGPDYEQYF. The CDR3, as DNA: TGTGCCAGCAGCGTAGGCGGGCCAGACTACGAGCAGTACTTC.

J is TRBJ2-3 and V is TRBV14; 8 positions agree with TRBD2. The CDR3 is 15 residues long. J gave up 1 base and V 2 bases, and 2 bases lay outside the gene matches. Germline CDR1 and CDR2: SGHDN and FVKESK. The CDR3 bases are TGTGCCAGCAGCCAAAATAGCGGGGGCACAGATACGCAGTATTTT. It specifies CASSQNSGGTDTQYF.

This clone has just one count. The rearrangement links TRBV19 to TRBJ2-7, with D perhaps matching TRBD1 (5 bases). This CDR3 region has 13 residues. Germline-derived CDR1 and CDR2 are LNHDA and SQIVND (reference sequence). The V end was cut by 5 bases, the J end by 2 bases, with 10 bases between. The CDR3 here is CASSATEAYEQYF. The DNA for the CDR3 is TGTGCCAGTAGTGCGACAGAAGCCTACGAGCAGTACTTC.

The CDR3 DNA reads TGTGCCAGCAGTTCCCGTGGTACAAATGAAAAACTGTTTTTT. Translating it yields CASSSRGTNEKLFF. This rearrangement joins TRBV27 to TRBJ1-4; no reliable D call. The V gene's germline CDR1 is MNHEY and CDR2 SMNVEV (reference sequence). The CDR3 spans 14 residues. The V end was cut by 4 bases, the J end by 5 bases, with 11 bases between.